These 30 T cell receptor beta chains originate from one sample sequenced in a study of blood T cell repertoires in COVID-19. Only in-frame clones appear in the TCRdb table, and some are missing; sequencing was by immunoSEQ multiplex PCR. The table has approximately 100,000 clones, around 85% seen once; the top ten hold 1.5% to 2%. The specimen was peripheral blood. The receptors were gathered from an older woman with active or convalescent COVID-19.

This clone was observed a handful of times. The chain couples TRBV5-1 to TRBJ1-2; TRBD1 agrees at 9 bases. CDR1 and CDR2 from the germline V gene are SGHRS and YFSETQ. The J segment lost 6 bases and the V segment lost 4 bases, leaving 4 bases of the junction unmatched. The CDR3 is 13 residues long. The CDR3 DNA reads TGCGCCAGCAGCCCGGACAGGGGAAATGGCTACACCTTC. This translates into CASSPDRGNGYTF.

The J gene is TRBJ2-2, the V gene TRBV29-1; TRBD1 might be the D (6 bases). V shed 3 bases and J shed 1 base, with 15 bases lying between them. Germline V gene sequence: CDR1 SQVTM, CDR2 ANQGSEA. CDR3 size: 16 residues. DNA for the CDR3: TGCAGCGTTGATCAAGGAGTGACAGGGAACACCGGGGAGCTGTTTTTT. Translation gives CSVDQGVTGNTGELFF.

This chain uses TRBV18 with TRBJ2-5, with 9 bases aligning to TRBD2. The CDR3 spans 15 residues. Germline-derived CDR1 and CDR2 are KGHSH and LQKENI. Trimming cost V 4 bases and J 2 bases; bases outside gene matches: 5. The CDR3 DNA reads as TGTGCCAGCTCACTAGCGGGGGCCCCACAAGAGACCCAGTACTTC. Its translation is CASSLAGAPQETQYF.

This chain connects TRBV15 to TRBJ1-5; a possible D gene is TRBD1 (6 bases). V was clipped by 3 bases and J by 4 bases, with 7 bases between them. The CDR3 has 13 amino acids. CDR1 is LNHNV, CDR2 YYDKDF, per germline (reference sequence). CDR3 region: CATSSTGNQPQHF. DNA for the CDR3: TGTGCCACCAGCAGCACAGGGAATCAGCCCCAGCATTTT.

The chain links TRBV12-3 or TRBV12-4 to TRBJ2-2; D is undetermined. There are 11 residues in the CDR3. Trimming removed 3 bases at V and 7 bases at J, with 3 bases between. DNA of the CDR3: TGTGCCAGCAGTTTCTACGGGGAGCTGTTTTTT. It codes for CASSFYGELFF.

This rearrangement joins TRBV12-2 to TRBJ2-3; the table's D call, TRBD2, was not checked against the DNA. TRBV12-2 is a known pseudogene. This CDR3 has 13 residues. The chain's CDR3 is CASRPGLAETQYF. DNA for the CDR3: TGTGCAAGTCGGCCCGGACTAGCCGAGACGCAGTATTTT.

In nucleotides, the CDR3 is TGTGCCAGCAGCCTGAACAGGGGAAGTGGCAATCAGCCCCAGCATTTT. Its translation is CASSLNRGSGNQPQHF. The chain combines TRBV11-2 with TRBJ1-5; 7 bases fit TRBD1. The V gene's germline CDR1 is SGHAT and CDR2 FQNNGV. V lost 5 bases and J lost 2; bases outside the gene matches: 9. This CDR3 is 16 amino acids long.

Only a few counts were recorded for this clone. The same CDR3 is also encoded by other DNA sequences in this sample. This chain connects TRBV18 to TRBJ1-1; D is unresolved. This CDR3 spans 14 amino acids. Per the germline V gene, CDR1 is KGHSH and CDR2 is LQKENI. Trimming removed 3 bases from V and 0 bases from J, with 8 bases in between. The CDR3 here is CASSPGIVNTEAFF. The DNA of the CDR3 is TGTGCCAGCTCACCCGGGATTGTGAACACTGAAGCTTTCTTT.

The V call is TRBV7-2, the J call TRBJ2-1, with 8 bases fitting TRBD2. The CDR3 runs to 12 residues. The V gene's germline CDR1 is SGHTA and CDR2 FQGNSA. The ends lost 5 bases at V and 11 bases at J; junction bases unmatched: 5. The CDR3, as DNA: TGTGCCAGCAGCCGGGTAGCGGGAAAGCAGTTCTTC. This codes for CASSRVAGKQFF.

The rearrangement joins TRBV24-1 to TRBJ2-1; 8 nucleotides line up with TRBD2. The V gene end was trimmed by 6 bases and the J gene end by 6 bases; junction bases not matched to a gene: 12. The length of the CDR3 is 16 residues. Germline CDR1 reads KGHDR; CDR2 reads SFDVKD. This chain's CDR3 is CATSRKGLGYPNEQFF. CDR3 in DNA: TGTGCCACCAGTCGGAAGGGACTAGGCTATCCCAATGAGCAGTTCTTC.

This chain joins TRBV7-2 and TRBJ1-1; no reliable D call. CDR1 and CDR2 from the germline V gene are SGHTA and FQGNSA. The CDR3 contains 15 residues. V lost 5 bases and J lost 4, with 17 bases in between. The DNA for the CDR3 is TGTGCCAGCAGCCTAAGAGAGAACCCTTCCACTGAAGCTTTCTTT. It specifies CASSLRENPSTEAFF.

V and J are TRBV14 and TRBJ2-3; TRBD2 matches 9 bases. Germline V lookup: CDR1 SGHDN, CDR2 FVKESK. V was clipped by 2 bases and J by 14 bases; unmatched bases: 11. The length of the CDR3 is 14 residues. The CDR3 loop reads CASSQRQRGDQAYF. The DNA of the CDR3 is TGTGCCAGCAGCCAAAGGCAGCGGGGGGACCAGGCGTATTTT.

The rearrangement links TRBV28 to TRBJ2-1, with a possible D match to TRBD1 (6 bases). The CDR3 is 15 amino acids. CDR1 is MDHEN, CDR2 SYDVKM, per germline. Trimming pared 5 bases from V and 7 bases from J, leaving 18 bases between. The CDR3 DNA reads as TGTGCCAGCAGTACCGAACAGGTGAGGGGGAATGAGCAGTTCTTC. Its translation: CASSTEQVRGNEQFF.

The chain carries TRBV5-4 and TRBJ2-7, with D possibly being TRBD1 (6 bases). The CDR3 is 16 residues long. Deletions cut 5 bases from V and 0 bases from J, with 18 bases between. Germline V CDR1 and CDR2: SGHNT, YYREEE (reference sequence). The CDR3: CASSPLPGTTSYEQYF. The CDR3 nucleotides read TGTGCCAGCAGTCCGCTACCCGGGACAACCTCCTACGAGCAGTACTTC.

This clone was recorded a few times. The chain has TRBV6-5 and TRBJ1-1; no firm D call. The CDR3 consists of 13 residues. Per the germline V gene, CDR1 is MNHEY and CDR2 is SVGAGI. Trimming cost V 6 bases and J 1 base, with 9 bases left between them. In DNA form, the CDR3 reads TGTGCCAGCAGCTCTAACAGGAACACTGAAGCTTTCTTT. Amino acids: CASSSNRNTEAFF.

DNA of the CDR3: TGTGCCAGCAGCAAAAAAGGGCTAGCGGAGGGATACGAGCAGTACTTC. It translates to CASSKKGLAEGYEQYF. The rearrangement joins TRBV21-1 to TRBJ2-7; the tabulated D call, TRBD2, remains unverified against the DNA. TRBV21-1 is designated a pseudogene. CDR3 length: 16 residues.

The chain has TRBV3-1 (or the pseudogene TRBV3-2) and TRBJ2-2, with TRBD2 matching 12 bases. Germline V gene data show CDR1 as LGHDT and CDR2 as YNNKEL (reference sequence). The CDR3 consists of 18 residues. V was clipped by 0 bases and J by 5 bases; unmatched bases: 7. This chain's CDR3 is CASSQERNLAGGTGELFF. CDR3 nucleotide sequence: TGTGCCAGCAGCCAAGAAAGGAATCTAGCGGGAGGGACCGGGGAGCTGTTTTTT.

V is TRBV10-2 and J is TRBJ2-1; tentatively, D is TRBD1 (6 bases). The CDR3 totals 15 residues. The V end was cut by 8 bases, the J end by 6 bases, with 20 bases between. In germline, CDR1 is WSHSY, CDR2 SAAADI. The CDR3 loop is CASGGRDRSSNEQFF. CDR3 DNA sequence: TGCGCCAGCGGGGGCCGGGACCGGAGTTCCAATGAGCAGTTCTTC.

This chain joins TRBV30 and TRBJ1-5; 9 bases match TRBD1. V lost 1 base to trimming and J lost 4 bases; unmatched junction nucleotides: 2. Germline V gene data show CDR1 as GTSNPN and CDR2 as SVGIG (reference sequence). The CDR3 has 14 amino acids. CDR3 coding DNA: TGTGCCTGGAGTGCTGGGACAGGGAATCAGCCCCAGCATTTT. This translates into CAWSAGTGNQPQHF.

The chain combines TRBV3-1 (or the pseudogene TRBV3-2) with TRBJ1-1; the match to TRBD1 covers 11 bases. The CDR3 runs 16 residues. Germline loops: CDR1 LGHDT, CDR2 YNNKEL (reference sequence). The V segment lost 0 bases and the J segment 1 base; nucleotides outside the gene matches: 1. This chain's CDR3 is CASSQEDRGRNTEAFF. In DNA, the CDR3 is TGTGCCAGCAGCCAAGAGGACAGGGGGCGGAACACTGAAGCTTTCTTT.

This clone was observed a handful of times. The CDR3 loop is CASLGRGEAFF. The CDR3 DNA reads as TGTGCCAGCTTAGGGAGGGGAGAAGCTTTCTTT. The chain uses TRBV27 and TRBJ1-1; D may be TRBD1 (5 bases). Trimming pared 8 bases from V and 8 bases from J, leaving 12 bases between. CDR1 and CDR2 (germline): MNHEY, SMNVEV (reference sequence). This CDR3 spans 11 amino acids.

The CDR3 region is CASSELEGATSGYTF. CDR3 DNA: TGTGCCAGCAGCGAACTCGAGGGGGCGACAAGTGGCTACACCTTC. V usage is TRBV2 and J usage is TRBJ1-2; 7 bases align to TRBD1. With V trimmed by 6 bases and J by 7 bases, 14 bases remained unmatched. The germline CDR1 and CDR2 sequences are SNHLY and FYNNEI. The CDR3 runs 15 residues.

The chain has TRBV6-5 and TRBJ1-1; D might be TRBD1 (6 bases). The CDR3 is made up of 16 amino acids. V lost 0 bases, J lost 0 bases, and 11 bases lay in between. Germline-derived CDR1 and CDR2 are MNHEY and SVGAGI. CDR3 in amino acids: CASSYSNTGMNTEAFF. DNA for the CDR3: TGTGCCAGCAGTTACTCGAATACAGGGATGAACACTGAAGCTTTCTTT.

This rearrangement joins TRBV3-1 (or the pseudogene TRBV3-2) to TRBJ1-2, with D perhaps TRBD1 (6 bases). CDR3 length equals 16 residues. Germline V gene sequence: CDR1 LGHDT, CDR2 YNNKEL (reference sequence). V dropped 3 bases and J dropped 0 bases, with 14 bases sitting between them. CDR3 protein: CASSQTTGQSNYGYTF. In nucleotides, the CDR3 is TGTGCCAGCAGCCAGACTACGGGACAATCTAACTATGGCTACACCTTC.

V gene TRBV5-1 combines with J gene TRBJ2-7, with TRBD1 identical over 8 bases. V trimming: 2 bases; J trimming: 2 bases; junction bases outside the gene matches: 9. Germline values: CDR1 SGHRS, CDR2 YFSETQ. CDR3 length equals 16 residues. The CDR3 loop is CASSFSGGQGAYEQYF. The DNA for the CDR3 is TGCGCCAGCAGCTTTTCTGGTGGACAGGGAGCCTACGAGCAGTACTTC.

The chain recombines TRBV5-4 with TRBJ2-7, with a tentative D call TRBD2 (6 bases). This CDR3 has 15 residues. Trimming stripped 5 bases from V and 3 bases from J, with 18 bases between. In germline, CDR1 is SGHNT, CDR2 YYREEE (reference sequence). CDR3 sequence: CASSPAGKGNYEQYF. The CDR3 DNA sequence: TGTGCCAGCAGTCCCGCGGGGAAGGGAAACTACGAGCAGTACTTC.

The genes are TRBV6-5 and TRBJ2-7; 9 nucleotides agree with TRBD2. The CDR3 runs to 14 residues. V lost 7 bases, J lost 6 bases, and 10 bases stayed unmatched. Looked up from germline, CDR1 is MNHEY and CDR2 is SVGAGI. The CDR3 DNA is TGTGCCAGCAAGAGACAAGCGGGAGGACGCGAGCAGTACTTC. It is translated as CASKRQAGGREQYF.

J is TRBJ2-1 and V is TRBV25-1; 11 nucleotides align to TRBD1. Germline-derived CDR1 and CDR2 are MGHDK and SYGVNS. This CDR3 is built from 16 residues. The V gene end was trimmed by 2 bases and the J gene end by 6 bases; junction bases not matched to a gene: 6. This CDR3 is CASSEAGQGAFNEQFF. CDR3 bases: TGTGCCAGCAGTGAAGCCGGACAGGGGGCATTCAATGAGCAGTTCTTC.

The rearrangement links TRBV13 to TRBJ2-2; 14 bases are a match to TRBD2. V lost 4 bases to trimming and J lost 3 bases; unmatched junction nucleotides: 1. The CDR3 runs to 16 residues. Germline CDR1 is PRHDT and CDR2 is FYEKMQ (reference sequence). The CDR3 DNA reads TGTGCCAGCAGCTCGGGACTAGCGGGGGACACCGGGGAGCTGTTTTTT. As protein: CASSSGLAGDTGELFF.

The chain combines TRBV6-5 with TRBJ2-7; D might be TRBD1 (6 bases). Germline CDR1 reads MNHEY; CDR2 reads SVGAGI. V dropped 7 bases and J dropped 3 bases, with 16 bases sitting between them. This CDR3 has 14 amino acids. The CDR3 DNA sequence: TGTGCCAGCACCCAAGGGGACACACTCTACGAGCAGTACTTC. Translated: CASTQGDTLYEQYF.